The entry below gives a single T cell receptor (beta chain) sequence along with its context. Its cognate antigen is unknown. The source of the sample is a study of cytomegalovirus exposure and HLA in healthy donors. V lost 2 bases, J lost 11 bases, and 19 bases lay in between. CDR3 length equals 14 residues. The germline gives CDR1 SGHNT, CDR2 YYREEE (reference sequence). Study outcomes and limitations: Researchers reported in a later analysis that a missense DCLRE1C variant was tied to TCR beta V- and J-gene trimming. Previous analysis showed most TCR beta V segments were productive about 87% or about 30% of the time.

The PCR contained 60 Vbeta and 13 Jbeta primers. This table comes from immunoSEQ multiplex PCR, and its TCRdb copy is limited to in-frame clones, with some not included. The sample includes nearly 200,000 clones, roughly 81% of them seen just once. This receptor was taken from a woman in her thirties in good health and CMV-seropositive. The chain links TRBV5-4 to TRBJ1-1, with D perhaps TRBD1 (6 bases). The specimen was PBMCs. The CDR3 sequence: CASSLGGGAQKAFF. CDR3 nucleotide sequence: TGTGCCAGCAGCTTAGGCGGGGGCGCCCAGAAGGCTTTCTTT.